These 5 T cell receptor beta chains were sequenced from one sample in a study of regulatory T cells in long-lasting Graves disease. Time point given: newly diagnosed GD, antithyroid drugs for less than 3 months. The authors made the TCR library using RNA they extracted from PBMCs. In building TCR beta libraries, iRepertoire HTBI primers were used together with Arm-PCR of CDR3 regions. MiXCR, applied by TCRdb to the multiplex PCR reads, yields one record per CDR3 protein. The sample contains 380,000 or so distinct CDR3 sequences, 15% to 20% of which appear only once. These data were also reused for a study on T cells in Graves' hyperthyroidism and ophthalmopathy.

Specimen: peripheral blood mononuclear cells (PBMCs), collected at new diagnosis, from a patient treated with antithyroid drugs. The receptor set was obtained from a woman aged 18-35 years with Graves disease.

This clonotype occurred many times. The genes are TRBV13 and TRBJ2-5; D may be TRBD1 (5 bases). This CDR3 comprises 15 residues. V was clipped by 5 bases and J by 2 bases, with 15 bases between them. The germline V gene has CDR1 PRHDT and CDR2 FYEKMQ (reference sequence). CDR3 bases: TGTGCCAGCAGCCATAGGACACAGCCTCAAGAGACCCAGTACTTC. Protein sequence: CASSHRTQPQETQYF.

In this sample, this clonotype turned up a few times. The genes are TRBV19 and TRBJ2-3; D is tentatively TRBD1 or TRBD2 (5 bases each). Trimming removed 2 bases at V and 6 bases at J, with 6 bases between. There are 12 residues in the CDR3. Germline CDR1 reads LNHDA; CDR2 reads SQIVND (reference sequence). The CDR3 protein is CASSIWGDTQYF. CDR3 nucleotides: TGTGCCAGTAGTATATGGGGGGATACGCAGTATTTT. The full variable domain, its missing parts supplied by reference TRBV19 and TRBJ2-3, is DGGITQSPKYLFRKEGQNVTLSCEQNLNHDAMYWYRQDPGQGLRLIYYSQIVNDFQKGDIAEGYSVSREKKESFPLTVTSAQKNPTAFYLCASSIWGDTQYFGPGTRLTVL.

The table lists this clonotype with many counts. The chain links TRBV28 to TRBJ2-5, with D hard to call. The germline V gene encodes CDR1 MDHEN and CDR2 SYDVKM. The V end lost 8 bases, the J end lost 2 bases, and 21 bases lay between the germline ends. The CDR3 loop spans 16 amino acids. CDR3 region: CASSILGSNVQETQYF. DNA of the CDR3: TGTGCCAGCTCGATCTTGGGCAGTAACGTTCAAGAGACCCAGTACTTC.

The rearrangement uses TRBV13 and TRBJ2-2; no clear D. CDR1 PRHDT and CDR2 FYEKMQ come from the germline V gene (reference sequence). The CDR3 has 15 amino acids. The V gene lost 0 bases and the J gene lost 6 bases, with 11 bases spanning the gap. CDR3 coding DNA: TGTGCCAGCAGCTTAGGGGTGCGTAAGGCCGGGGAGCTGTTTTTT. This codes for CASSLGVRKAGELFF.

The CDR3 nucleotides read TGCAGTGCCAGGGGGGGAACCACAGATACGCAGTATTTT. This translates into CSARGGTTDTQYF. The J gene is TRBJ2-3, the V gene TRBV20-1; possibly TRBD1 or TRBD2 for D (7 bases each). The CDR3 is 13 amino acids. The V and J ends lost 6 bases and 2 bases respectively, with 12 bases between them. Germline V gives CDR1 DFQATT, CDR2 SNEGSKA (reference sequence).